This T cell receptor beta chain derives from a study of T cell repertoires in cytomegalovirus infection. MiXCR was run by TCRdb on the reads, yielding one entry per CDR3 protein. There are 450,000 to 550,000 distinct CDR3 sequences in the sample; 42% occur only once, and roughly two fifths lies in the top ten. The V end was cut by 7 bases, the J end by 3 bases, with 16 bases between. The CDR3 consists of 14 residues. CDR1 is MNHNY and CDR2 is SVGAGI in the germline V gene (reference sequence). In regard to this clonotype: The target antigen is unknown.

The study, taken as a whole, reports: Dominating the ex vivo response were HLA-C-restricted CMV-specific TCR beta clonotypes.

The chain couples TRBV6-6 to TRBJ2-7; the D gene could be TRBD1 or TRBD2 (7 bases each). Specimen: cultured PBMCs, collected from culture after CMV antigen stimulation. The clonotype originates from a human donor in good health (CMV status not recorded). Some clones in this sample may be carry-over from other donors' samples. In DNA, the CDR3 is TGTGCCAGCACCAGGGGGGGAGGGGACTACGAGCAGTACTTC. This sequence encodes CASTRGGGDYEQYF.